A selection of T cell receptor beta chains follows, all from one sample in a study of response to subunit inactivated influenza vaccine. TCRdb processed the RT-PCR reads anew with MiXCR; each CDR3 protein has one entry. The sample lists 150,000 to 200,000 distinct CDR3 sequences; approximately 10% were seen once. Material: non-naive T cells sorted from PBMCs, obtained roughly 6 weeks after vaccination. The source is a middle-aged man who received an inactivated influenza vaccine. The conserved cysteine and the conserved F or W are not part of the CDR3 here. The order of the fields is D gene, J gene, V gene, CDR3 protein. A D gene is named only where the DNA matches it firmly.

D gene: -; J gene: TRBJ1-1; V gene: TRBV28; CDR3 protein: ASNKSWVSRYTEAF
D gene: -; J gene: TRBJ2-7; V gene: TRBV6-5; CDR3 protein: ASNQVTYEQY
D gene: -; J gene: TRBJ2-7; V gene: TRBV5-1; CDR3 protein: ASSMGIQGREQY
D gene: TRBD1; J gene: TRBJ1-2; V gene: TRBV6-5; CDR3 protein: ASSYWRDRDYGYT
D gene: -; J gene: TRBJ1-3; V gene: TRBV3-1; CDR3 protein: ASSQVANTIY
D gene: TRBD1; J gene: TRBJ2-7; V gene: TRBV7-9; CDR3 protein: ASNSRQGPYEQY
D gene: TRBD1; J gene: TRBJ2-2; V gene: TRBV10-3; CDR3 protein: AISNDRGHLRTGELF
D gene: -; J gene: TRBJ1-1; V gene: TRBV20-1; CDR3 protein: SASRGYTEAF
D gene: -; J gene: TRBJ1-2; V gene: TRBV4-3; CDR3 protein: ASSQIKANYGYT
D gene: TRBD1; J gene: TRBJ2-4; V gene: TRBV7-2; CDR3 protein: ASSSRGQWSNIQY
D gene: TRBD2; J gene: TRBJ2-3; V gene: TRBV29-1; CDR3 protein: SVAGLAGLTDPQY
D gene: TRBD1; J gene: TRBJ2-2; V gene: TRBV28; CDR3 protein: ASGQGAGELF
D gene: -; J gene: TRBJ1-1; V gene: TRBV6-1; CDR3 protein: ASSDQGRMSTEAF
D gene: -; J gene: TRBJ1-1; V gene: TRBV29-1; CDR3 protein: SVASGPDTEAF
D gene: TRBD2; J gene: TRBJ2-5; V gene: TRBV28; CDR3 protein: ASSPGLATPETQY
D gene: TRBD1; J gene: TRBJ1-1; V gene: TRBV6-1; CDR3 protein: ASSLEGANTEAF
D gene: -; J gene: TRBJ2-1; V gene: TRBV7-8; CDR3 protein: ASSLWRSGEQF
D gene: -; J gene: TRBJ1-1; V gene: TRBV20-1; CDR3 protein: SAATVMNTEAF
D gene: TRBD2; J gene: TRBJ2-1; V gene: TRBV12-3/TRBV12-4; CDR3 protein: ASSLTSGTIYEQF
D gene: -; J gene: TRBJ1-2; V gene: TRBV4-1; CDR3 protein: ASSLGQAEVYGYT
D gene: -; J gene: TRBJ2-3; V gene: TRBV4-2; CDR3 protein: ASSQGAGGTDTQY
D gene: -; J gene: TRBJ2-3; V gene: TRBV20-1; CDR3 protein: SARDIQGMTTDTQY
D gene: TRBD1; J gene: TRBJ2-7; V gene: TRBV7-2; CDR3 protein: ASSLGHRGGEQY
D gene: -; J gene: TRBJ1-5; V gene: TRBV24-1; CDR3 protein: ATSQSGGNQPQH
D gene: TRBD1; J gene: TRBJ2-3; V gene: TRBV9; CDR3 protein: ASSVATGPTSTDTQY
D gene: -; J gene: TRBJ2-5; V gene: TRBV6-4; CDR3 protein: ASSAQPGRPQETQY
D gene: -; J gene: TRBJ2-5; V gene: TRBV12-3/TRBV12-4; CDR3 protein: ASRTRTVRKTQY
D gene: -; J gene: TRBJ2-7; V gene: TRBV12-3/TRBV12-4; CDR3 protein: ASRNEEGGPYEQC
D gene: TRBD2; J gene: TRBJ2-3; V gene: TRBV6-5; CDR3 protein: ASSYSGGAGDTQY
D gene: -; J gene: TRBJ2-5; V gene: TRBV7-6; CDR3 protein: ASSLFSLETQY
D gene: TRBD2; J gene: TRBJ2-1; V gene: TRBV4-3; CDR3 protein: ASSQDTLAGYNEQF
D gene: -; J gene: TRBJ1-1; V gene: TRBV7-2; CDR3 protein: ASSLGVRGTEAF
D gene: -; J gene: TRBJ2-2; V gene: TRBV30; CDR3 protein: AWSSQGTGELF